This passage covers 30 T cell receptor beta chains from one sample sequenced in a study of T-cell reconstitution after alpha-beta-depleted transplantation in children. Preparing the TCRbeta library involved the use of unique molecular identifiers. TCRdb re-derived calls from the PCR reads in MiXCR, one entry per CDR3 protein. The data hold about 540,000 distinct CDR3 sequences, with around 17% observed a single time. The specimen comprised PBMCs from the stem cell graft donor, sampled from the stem cell graft. Every receptor here comes from a human donor who donated a stem cell graft to a child with acute lymphoblastic leukemia.

The chain carries TRBV5-3 and TRBJ2-1, with TRBD2 matching over 10 bases. TRBV5-3 is an ORF, and what it does is uncertain. The V gene end was trimmed by 8 bases and the J gene end by 9 bases; junction bases not matched to a gene: 17. CDR3 size: 16 residues. As DNA, the CDR3 is TGTGCCAGCAACCTAGGCCCAGGAGCGGGAGGGGGTGAGCAGTTCTTC. This codes for CASNLGPGAGGGEQFF.

V usage is TRBV7-9 and J usage is TRBJ2-7; maybe TRBD1 (6 bases). Per germline, CDR1 SEHNR and CDR2 FQNEAQ (reference sequence). V was pared by 1 base and J by 0 bases, with 10 bases between. The CDR3 is made up of 15 amino acids. The CDR3 region is CASSLGSGASYEQYF. For the CDR3, the DNA is TGTGCCAGCAGCTTAGGGTCAGGGGCCTCCTACGAGCAGTACTTC.

This clonotype was detected only a few times. The chain uses TRBV27 and TRBJ2-7, with 7 bases that match TRBD2. J gave up 0 bases and V 1 base, and 9 bases lay outside the gene matches. This CDR3 contains 17 residues. In germline, CDR1 is MNHEY, CDR2 SMNVEV (reference sequence). The CDR3 DNA reads as TGTGCCAGCAGTTTATTCGGTTCGCGGGGGAGCTCCTACGAGCAGTACTTC. This encodes CASSLFGSRGSSYEQYF.

A few counts support this clonotype. V is TRBV5-6 and J is TRBJ1-1; a weak D match, TRBD1 (5 bases). Germline CDR1 reads SGHDT; CDR2 reads YYEEEE. Deletions cut 0 bases from V and 1 base from J, with 13 bases between. The CDR3 spans 16 residues. The CDR3 nucleotides are TGTGCCAGCAGCTTGGGGCTTAGGGGACCGAACACTGAAGCTTTCTTT. Protein sequence: CASSLGLRGPNTEAFF.

The V gene is TRBV5-1, the J gene TRBJ2-4; perhaps TRBD1 as D (5 bases). Germline V gene data show CDR1 as SGHRS and CDR2 as YFSETQ. Trimming pared 4 bases from V and 5 bases from J, leaving 16 bases between. This CDR3 has 15 amino acids. The DNA for the CDR3 is TGCGCCAGCAGCCCAACTAAAAGGGGCCAAAACATTCAGTACTTC. Its protein is CASSPTKRGQNIQYF.

This clonotype was picked up a small number of times. The chain combines TRBV20-1 with TRBJ2-1; the match to TRBD2 covers 9 bases. The CDR3 consists of 15 residues. Per the germline V gene, CDR1 is DFQATT and CDR2 is SNEGSKA (reference sequence). The V gene end was trimmed by 5 bases and the J gene end by 9 bases; junction bases not matched to a gene: 14. Here the CDR3 reads CSAPRGLAGRSEQFF. In DNA form, the CDR3 reads TGCAGTGCTCCCCGGGGGCTAGCGGGAAGGAGTGAGCAGTTCTTC.

The genes are TRBV18 and TRBJ1-2; 9 nucleotides agree with TRBD1. Germline-derived CDR1 and CDR2 are KGHSH and LQKENI. Losses at the gene ends were 4 bases for V and 6 bases for J; bases not matched to a gene: 9. This CDR3 has 15 amino acids. CDR3 amino acids: CASSHRDREMDGYTF. DNA for the CDR3: TGTGCCAGCTCACATAGGGACAGGGAGATGGATGGCTACACCTTC.

This clonotype occurred a few times. V usage is TRBV20-1 and J usage is TRBJ2-7; D is unclear. V was pared by 4 bases and J by 5 bases, with 18 bases between. The CDR3 contains 14 residues. Germline CDR1 and CDR2: DFQATT and SNEGSKA (reference sequence). CDR3 in amino acids: CSATVTALEDEQYF. Written as DNA, the CDR3 is TGCAGTGCTACTGTGACGGCCCTTGAGGACGAGCAGTACTTC.

This clonotype was seen a few times. The chain carries TRBV5-6 and TRBJ2-7; perhaps D is TRBD1 or TRBD2 (5 bases each). The CDR3 extends over 15 amino acids. The V gene's germline CDR1 is SGHDT and CDR2 YYEEEE. V lost 3 bases and J lost 1, with 14 bases in between. The chain's CDR3 is CASSSGTVKSYEQYF. The CDR3 bases are TGTGCCAGCAGCTCCGGGACCGTTAAGTCCTACGAGCAGTACTTC.

In its sample, this clonotype was seen a few times. V and J are TRBV12-3 or TRBV12-4 and TRBJ2-7; 10 bases agree with TRBD1. V dropped 5 bases and J dropped 7; count of bases not matched to a gene: 11. The CDR3 is made up of 15 amino acids. The CDR3 DNA follows: TGTGCCAGCAGTGTCCCCGGGACAGGGGTTGGGGAGCAGTACTTC. It translates to CASSVPGTGVGEQYF.

The V and J genes are TRBV12-3 or TRBV12-4 and TRBJ1-2; D remains unclear. The CDR3 is 13 amino acids. Trimming removed 2 bases at V and 8 bases at J, with 12 bases between. The CDR3 coding sequence is TGTGCCAGCAGTTTAATACCTGCTAGGGGCTACACCTTC. Translation gives CASSLIPARGYTF.

The chain carries TRBV20-1 and TRBJ2-7; no firm D call. The CDR3 totals 17 residues. V gave up 0 bases and J gave up 6 bases, with 24 bases separating them. CDR1 is DFQATT, CDR2 SNEGSKA, per germline (reference sequence). The CDR3 nucleotides read TGCAGTGCTAGAGATTTTACCAGGTCACCGCGGCTACCCGAGCAGTACTTC. Amino acid sequence: CSARDFTRSPRLPEQYF.

This clonotype appeared a few times. This chain links TRBV20-1 with TRBJ2-7, with TRBD2 matching over 9 bases. V was clipped by 6 bases and J by 7 bases; unmatched bases: 16. The CDR3 is made up of 15 amino acids. The germline gives CDR1 DFQATT, CDR2 SNEGSKA (reference sequence). CDR3 sequence: CSAPELLAGKKEQYF. CDR3 DNA sequence: TGCAGTGCACCAGAACTGCTAGCGGGGAAAAAAGAGCAGTACTTC.

This clonotype has only one observation. The chain is built from TRBV5-1 and TRBJ2-7; tentative D call: TRBD2 (6 bases). CDR3 length: 14 residues. Trimming took off 3 bases at V and 0 bases at J, with 10 bases between the two ends. The V gene's germline CDR1 is SGHRS and CDR2 YFSETQ. In DNA form, the CDR3 reads TGCGCCAGCAGCTACGGCGGGAACTCCTACGAGCAGTACTTC. This encodes CASSYGGNSYEQYF.

This clonotype turned up a few times. This chain joins TRBV27 and TRBJ2-3, with 9 bases aligning to TRBD2. The V gene end was trimmed by 4 bases and the J gene end by 14 bases; junction bases not matched to a gene: 13. The CDR3 covers 14 residues. Germline loops: CDR1 MNHEY, CDR2 SMNVEV (reference sequence). For the CDR3, the DNA is TGTGCCAGCAGTTGGACGGGGACTAGCAGTAAGGCGTATTTT. It specifies CASSWTGTSSKAYF.

This clonotype occurred a few times. The rearrangement joins TRBV6-2 or TRBV6-3 to TRBJ2-3, with 12 bases aligning to TRBD1. The CDR3 covers 20 residues. CDR1 is MNHEY and CDR2 is SVGEGT in the germline V gene. The V segment lost 10 bases and the J segment 0 bases; nucleotides outside the gene matches: 20. The CDR3 coding sequence is TGTGCCACCACCCGGGACAGGGGGCCCTATTACCACTCAAGCACAGATACGCAGTATTTT. Translating gives CATTRDRGPYYHSSTDTQYF.

This clonotype was recorded at least ten times. The rearrangement links TRBV12-3 or TRBV12-4 to TRBJ2-7; the D is unclear. The CDR3 runs 12 residues. V was shortened by 3 bases and J by 9 bases, with 12 bases between the two germline ends. In DNA form, the CDR3 reads TGTGCCAGCAGTTTTTATTCCAACGGGCAGTACTTC. Translating it yields CASSFYSNGQYF.

The V call is TRBV18, the J call TRBJ2-6; perhaps D is TRBD1 or TRBD2 (5 bases each). The V end lost 3 bases, the J end lost 0 bases, and 12 bases lay between the germline ends. Germline values: CDR1 KGHSH, CDR2 LQKENI. This CDR3 comprises 17 residues. CDR3 nucleotide sequence: TGTGCCAGCTCACCCCGCAGGGACCTCTCTGGGGCCAACGTCCTGACTTTC. It translates to CASSPRRDLSGANVLTF.

This clonotype was counted between two and nine times. The genes are TRBV6-5 and TRBJ1-2; D is unresolved. The CDR3 is made up of 13 amino acids. V lost 0 bases to trimming and J lost 5 bases, with 7 bases between them. The V gene's germline CDR1 is MNHEY and CDR2 SVGAGI. The CDR3 region is CASSYSKGYGYTF. The DNA for the CDR3 is TGTGCCAGCAGTTACTCGAAGGGTTATGGCTACACCTTC.

V usage is TRBV19 and J usage is TRBJ1-1; possible D gene TRBD1, 6 bases. CDR1 LNHDA and CDR2 SQIVND come from the germline V gene (reference sequence). The length of the CDR3 is 14 residues. Trimming took off 6 bases at V and 5 bases at J, with 16 bases between the two ends. CDR3 DNA sequence: TGTGCCAGTAGGGCAGGGGTGGGTATGACTGAAGCTTTCTTT. Translated: CASRAGVGMTEAFF.

This clonotype has a handful of counts. The rearrangement links TRBV7-7 to TRBJ2-3, with TRBD2 identical over 12 bases. Germline V CDR1 and CDR2: SSHAT, FNYEAQ (reference sequence). The CDR3 runs 17 residues. V lost 5 bases to trimming and J lost 4 bases; unmatched junction nucleotides: 10. The CDR3 DNA follows: TGTGCCAGCAGCCCCCCCACTAGCGGGAGGACTGCAGATACGCAGTATTTT. Translating it yields CASSPPTSGRTADTQYF.

The sample holds a few counts of this clonotype. The CDR3 sequence: CASGVGTSVYNEQFF. The CDR3 DNA follows: TGTGCCAGCGGGGTCGGGACTAGCGTTTACAATGAGCAGTTCTTC. The chain couples TRBV9 to TRBJ2-1; 10 nucleotides agree with TRBD2. Germline V lookup: CDR1 SGDLS, CDR2 YYNGEE. CDR3 length: 15 residues. V was pared by 7 bases and J by 4 bases, with 8 bases of the junction left unmatched.

This clonotype appeared a few times. The chain links TRBV29-1 to TRBJ1-4; D is perhaps TRBD1 (5 bases). The V gene lost 3 bases and the J gene lost 8 bases, with 16 bases spanning the gap. Germline V gene data show CDR1 as SQVTM and CDR2 as ANQGSEA. This CDR3 has 14 amino acids. The DNA for the CDR3 is TGCAGCGTTGATATGGAGGGGTTAAGCGAAAAACTGTTTTTT. Its translation: CSVDMEGLSEKLFF. Full variable domain (outside the CDR3, taken from reference TRBV29-1 and TRBJ1-4): SAVISQKPSRDICQRGTSLTIQCQVDSQVTMMFWYRQQPGQSLTLIATANQGSEATYESGFVIDKFPISRPNLTFSTLTVSNMSPEDSSIYLCSVDMEGLSEKLFFGSGTQLSVL.

Remarks on this clonotype: One end of the junction does not line up with germline, which may come from a read error. The rearrangement links TRBV7-6 to TRBJ2-3; 11 bases match TRBD2. The germline gives CDR1 SGHVS, CDR2 FNYEAQ. The CDR3 contains 15 residues. In DNA, the CDR3 is TGTGCCAGCAGCGTAGCGGGAGGGCCCCCAGATACGCAGTATTTT. Translating it yields CASSVAGGPPDTQYF.

This clonotype has only a few counts. This CDR3 reads CASGSDRGDTEAFF. The CDR3 DNA follows: TGCGCCAGTGGATCGGACAGGGGGGACACTGAAGCTTTCTTT. The chain recombines TRBV5-1 with TRBJ1-1; TRBD1 agrees at 10 bases. The V segment lost 8 bases and the J segment 3 bases; nucleotides outside the gene matches: 7. The germline V gene has CDR1 SGHRS and CDR2 YFSETQ. The CDR3 loop spans 14 amino acids.

This clonotype was seen just once. V usage is TRBV20-1 and J usage is TRBJ1-2; D might be TRBD1 (6 bases). From germline, CDR1 is DFQATT and CDR2 SNEGSKA (reference sequence). CDR3 length: 12 amino acids. V shed 4 bases and J shed 7 bases, with 13 bases lying between them. As DNA, the CDR3 is TGCAGTGCTACGGTGGGGGGGCCTGGCTACACCTTC. Encoded protein: CSATVGGPGYTF.

The sample holds a few counts of this clonotype. The J gene is TRBJ2-7, the V gene TRBV5-1; D gene ambiguous. CDR1 is SGHRS and CDR2 is YFSETQ in the germline V gene. The CDR3 has 18 amino acids. Trimming cost V 1 base and J 5 bases, with 25 bases left between them. CDR3 nucleotide sequence: TGCGCCAGCAGCTTGAGCGTAGAGGTCCTTACGACAATACACGAGCAGTACTTC. It translates to CASSLSVEVLTTIHEQYF.

J is TRBJ1-2 and V is TRBV4-1, with a possible D match to TRBD1 (5 bases). CDR1 and CDR2 from the germline V gene are MGHRA and YSYEKL. Trimming left V 1 base short and J 1 base short, with 13 bases between. The CDR3 is 16 amino acids. The CDR3 protein is CASSQGPTEVNYGYTF. DNA of the CDR3: TGCGCCAGCAGCCAAGGGCCGACAGAGGTTAACTATGGCTACACCTTC.

The chain employs TRBV27 and TRBJ1-2; 7 nucleotides match TRBD1. The CDR3 is 15 amino acids. Unmatched junction bases numbered 9, after V lost 4 bases and J lost 4 bases. CDR1 is MNHEY, CDR2 SMNVEV, per germline (reference sequence). The CDR3 here is CASSSRGGGAYGYTF. CDR3 nucleotides: TGTGCCAGCAGTTCCCGGGGAGGGGGCGCCTATGGCTACACCTTC.

This clonotype was observed a handful of times. The chain employs TRBV10-3 and TRBJ2-4; 10 nucleotides agree with TRBD2. J gave up 8 bases and V 2 bases, and 0 bases lay outside the gene matches. Germline loops: CDR1 ENHRY, CDR2 SYGVKD. The CDR3 runs to 13 residues. The CDR3 is CAISEGLADIQYF. CDR3 sequence (DNA): TGTGCCATCAGTGAGGGACTAGCGGACATTCAGTACTTC.